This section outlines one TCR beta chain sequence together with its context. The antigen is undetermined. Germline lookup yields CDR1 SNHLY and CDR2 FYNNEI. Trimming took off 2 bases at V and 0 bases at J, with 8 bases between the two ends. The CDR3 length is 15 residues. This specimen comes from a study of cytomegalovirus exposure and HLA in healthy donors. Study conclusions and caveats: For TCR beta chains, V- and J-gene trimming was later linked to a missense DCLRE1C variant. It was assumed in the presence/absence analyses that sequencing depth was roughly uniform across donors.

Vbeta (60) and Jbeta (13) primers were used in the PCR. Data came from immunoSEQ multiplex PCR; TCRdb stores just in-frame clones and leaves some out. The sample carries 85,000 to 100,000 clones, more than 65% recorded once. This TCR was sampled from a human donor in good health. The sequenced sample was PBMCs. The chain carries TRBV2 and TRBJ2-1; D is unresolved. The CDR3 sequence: CASSERESSYNEQFF. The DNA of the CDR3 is TGTGCCAGCAGTGAACGAGAGAGCTCCTACAATGAGCAGTTCTTC.